This T cell receptor beta chain was identified in a study of metastatic and nonmetastatic thyroid tumors. Study-wide background: Repertoires from malignant and benign thyroid patients were compared across blood and tumor or nodule tissue. The study, taken as a whole, reports: Significantly higher TCR beta diversity was reportedly seen in malignant thyroid tumors than benign nodules, in blood and tumor.

V lost 11 bases and J 4 bases, leaving 14 bases between the germline ends. Germline V gene data show CDR1 as SEHNR and CDR2 as FQNEAQ (reference sequence). The CDR3 has 12 residues. Before thyroid surgery, none of the patients had received any treatment. Study processing details: In papillary thyroid cancer, a distant-metastasis classifier was built using CDR3 differences across clinicopathological groups. TCRdb reassembled clones from the PCR reads with MiXCR. TCRdb, not the original authors, processed these V and J calls. The table records approximately 41,000 clones, more than 25% of them present only once. Comment on this clone: No antigen is known for it.

This clonotype was sampled from a male donor with papillary thyroid cancer or a benign thyroid nodule (not recorded which). Some clones in this sample may be carry-over from other donors' samples. The chain combines TRBV7-9 with TRBJ1-2; TRBD1 is a possible D gene (5 bases). Sequences were obtained from blood. CDR3 protein: CAVRGGPYGYTF. CDR3 nucleotide sequence: TGTGCCGTCCGGGGGGGACCCTATGGCTACACCTTC.